The 22 T cell receptor beta chains in this list originate from one sample, sequenced in a study of T cells in Graves' hyperthyroidism and ophthalmopathy. RNA transcripts provided the source from which TCR beta CDR3 regions were amplified. First-round RT-PCR of the TCR CDR3 relied on the HTBI primer set. TCRdb processed the multiplex PCR reads anew with MiXCR; each CDR3 protein has one entry. The sample yields about 640,000 distinct CDR3 sequences, around 21% seen once. Input material: blood. Receptors were obtained from a man aged 25 to 40 with Graves' ophthalmopathy.

This clonotype turned up a few times. This chain connects TRBV7-3 to TRBJ2-3; maybe TRBD2 (6 bases). CDR1 and CDR2 (germline): SGHTA, FQGTGA. The V and J ends lost 5 bases and 4 bases respectively, with 16 bases between them. The CDR3 consists of 15 residues. The CDR3, as DNA: TGTGCCAGCAGCAGAGGAGGCGGGACGGCAGATACGCAGTATTTT. Residues: CASSRGGGTADTQYF.

This clonotype was counted at least ten times. The chain employs TRBV7-2 and TRBJ1-1; D not resolved. This CDR3 region has 14 residues. V lost 8 bases, J lost 0 bases, and 13 bases lay in between. Per the germline V gene, CDR1 is SGHTA and CDR2 is FQGNSA. DNA for the CDR3: TGTGCCAGCGCCCGAGACGGGGTGAACACTGAAGCTTTCTTT. This codes for CASARDGVNTEAFF.

This clonotype was found a few times. This chain links TRBV5-1 with TRBJ2-3; 14 bases line up with TRBD2. Germline CDR1 and CDR2: SGHRS and YFSETQ. Losses at the gene ends were 4 bases for V and 0 bases for J; bases not matched to a gene: 4. The CDR3 consists of 17 residues. CDR3 in amino acids: CASSPRLAGGSTDTQYF. DNA of the CDR3: TGCGCCAGCAGCCCCAGACTAGCGGGAGGGAGCACAGATACGCAGTATTTT.

The rearrangement joins TRBV6-5 to TRBJ1-2; no definite D call. Germline loops: CDR1 MNHEY, CDR2 SVGAGI. The CDR3 has 16 residues. The V end lost 0 bases, the J end lost 2 bases, and 13 bases lay between the germline ends. Here the CDR3 DNA reads TGTGCCAGCAGTTACTCGAGGCGCGCCGGCAACTATGGCTACACCTTC. It yields the protein CASSYSRRAGNYGYTF.

This clonotype occurred many times. The rearrangement uses TRBV4-1 and TRBJ2-7, with D unclear. Germline loops: CDR1 MGHRA, CDR2 YSYEKL. This CDR3 region has 13 residues. Between the trimmed V and J ends, which lost 3 bases and 0 bases, there was a span of 6 bases. The CDR3 DNA reads as TGCGCCAGCAGCCATCCAGGCTCCTACGAGCAGTACTTC. This translates into CASSHPGSYEQYF.

This chain connects TRBV5-4 to TRBJ1-3; tentatively, D is TRBD1 (5 bases). From germline, CDR1 is SGHNT and CDR2 YYREEE (reference sequence). The length of the CDR3 is 14 residues. Trimming shortened V by 4 bases and J by 2 bases, and 10 bases separated the two germline ends. This CDR3 is CASSGGDPGNTIYF. The CDR3 nucleotides read TGTGCCAGCAGCGGGGGGGACCCTGGAAACACCATATATTTT.

V and J are TRBV6-1 and TRBJ2-1, with a tentative D call TRBD2 (5 bases). The CDR3 is made up of 16 amino acids. V lost 5 bases and J lost 3, with 17 bases in between. Germline V lookup: CDR1 MNHNS, CDR2 SASEGT. CDR3 coding DNA: TGTGCCAGCAGTCCTGTCGGGGTACACCTCTACAATGAGCAGTTCTTC. This encodes CASSPVGVHLYNEQFF.

This clonotype was recorded many times. V is TRBV28 and J is TRBJ2-2; 11 bases are a match to TRBD2. Germline V gives CDR1 MDHEN, CDR2 SYDVKM. The J segment lost 2 bases and the V segment lost 5 bases, leaving 7 bases of the junction unmatched. CDR3 size: 17 residues. As DNA, the CDR3 is TGTGCCAGCAGTCCCCCACTAGCGGGAGTTAACACCGGGGAGCTGTTTTTT. The encoded protein is CASSPPLAGVNTGELFF.

The rearrangement links TRBV19 to TRBJ2-5; TRBD2 aligns across 7 bases. The CDR3 loop spans 14 amino acids. V was clipped by 6 bases and J by 1 base; unmatched bases: 5. Germline CDR1 and CDR2: LNHDA and SQIVND (reference sequence). The CDR3 reads CASRESSGQETQYF. The CDR3 DNA is TGTGCCAGTAGGGAGTCTAGCGGCCAAGAGACCCAGTACTTC.

This clonotype was recorded many times. The CDR3 DNA is TGTGCCAGCAGTCCCCGAGGCTATGGCTACACCTTC. Its protein is CASSPRGYGYTF. The chain employs TRBV28 and TRBJ1-2; D is unclear. The ends were cut back, 5 bases at V and 4 bases at J, with 8 bases in the middle. The germline V gene has CDR1 MDHEN and CDR2 SYDVKM. CDR3 length equals 12 residues.

This sequence joins TRBV29-1 and TRBJ2-2, with TRBD1 matching over 7 bases. The CDR3 is 14 amino acids. J was trimmed by 5 bases and V by 1 base; bases with no gene match: 4. Germline loops: CDR1 SQVTM, CDR2 ANQGSEA. The CDR3 DNA sequence: TGCAGCGTTGAAGGGGACAGCAGGACCGGGGAGCTGTTTTTT. It translates to CSVEGDSRTGELFF.

This clonotype has only a few counts. The J gene is TRBJ2-7, the V gene TRBV20-1; the match to TRBD2 covers 8 bases. CDR1 and CDR2 (germline): DFQATT, SNEGSKA (reference sequence). The CDR3 has 13 amino acids. Germline trimming cut 4 bases from V and 1 base from J; bases unmatched to any gene: 3. CDR3 amino acids: CSATRGASYEQYF. The CDR3 DNA follows: TGCAGTGCTACGCGGGGGGCATCCTACGAGCAGTACTTC.

The V gene is TRBV7-9, the J gene TRBJ2-1; the match to TRBD2 covers 7 bases. The CDR3 is 16 amino acids. Per the germline V gene, CDR1 is SEHNR and CDR2 is FQNEAQ (reference sequence). Germline trimming cut 2 bases from V and 2 bases from J; bases unmatched to any gene: 6. The CDR3 DNA sequence: TGTGCCAGCAGCTTACGGGGGGATAGAACCTACAATGAGCAGTTCTTC. This encodes CASSLRGDRTYNEQFF.

This clonotype was seen only a few times. This chain uses TRBV11-3 with TRBJ2-2, with 7 bases lining up with TRBD2. Germline values: CDR1 SGHNT, CDR2 YENEEA. V shed 3 bases and J 4 bases; nucleotides not matched to a gene: 2. The CDR3 has 14 residues. The DNA for the CDR3 is TGTGCCAGCAGCTTCGCTAGCGGCACCGGGGAGCTGTTTTTT. It is translated as CASSFASGTGELFF. The variable domain in full, completed from reference TRBV11-3 and TRBJ2-2, reads EAGVVQSPRYKIIEKKQPVAFWCNPISGHNTLYWYLQNLGQGPELLIRYENEEAVDDSQLPKDRFSAERLKGVDSTLKIQPAELGDSAVYLCASSFASGTGELFFGEGSRLTVL.

Ten or more counts support this clonotype. This sequence joins TRBV7-2 and TRBJ1-1; 8 nucleotides agree with TRBD1. There are 16 residues in the CDR3. The ends lost 5 bases at V and 5 bases at J; junction bases unmatched: 13. Germline V lookup: CDR1 SGHTA, CDR2 FQGNSA. CDR3 DNA sequence: TGTGCCAGCAGCGAAAGGGCAGGGGGCCCGGGAACTGAAGCTTTCTTT. It yields the protein CASSERAGGPGTEAFF.

This clonotype has a handful of counts. The chain is built from TRBV11-2 and TRBJ1-6, with D unresolved. Per the germline V gene, CDR1 is SGHAT and CDR2 is FQNNGV. Trimming took 5 bases from V and 0 from J, leaving 5 bases between them. The CDR3 contains 14 residues. CDR3 coding DNA: TGTGCCAGCAGCCCCAGCTCCTATAATTCACCCCTCCACTTT. It yields the protein CASSPSSYNSPLHF.

The genes are TRBV20-1 and TRBJ1-5; D is perhaps TRBD1 (6 bases). The CDR3 runs 16 residues. V lost 1 base to trimming and J lost 1 base, with 14 bases between them. CDR1 is DFQATT and CDR2 is SNEGSKA in the germline V gene (reference sequence). This CDR3 is CSARGGAGGSNQPQHF. The CDR3 DNA sequence: TGCAGTGCTAGAGGGGGGGCCGGGGGCAGCAATCAGCCCCAGCATTTT.

This clonotype was counted many times. The rearrangement joins TRBV27 to TRBJ1-2; tentative D call: TRBD1 (6 bases). The V end lost 6 bases, the J end lost 6 bases, and 17 bases lay between the germline ends. Germline lookup yields CDR1 MNHEY and CDR2 SMNVEV (reference sequence). The CDR3 loop spans 14 amino acids. The CDR3 DNA sequence: TGTGCCAGCAGCCCCAACCGGGACACGGATGGCTACACCTTC. This gives the protein CASSPNRDTDGYTF.

This clonotype was detected ten times or more. The chain has TRBV6-1 and TRBJ1-2; possible D gene TRBD1, 5 bases. From germline, CDR1 is MNHNS and CDR2 SASEGT. V gave up 6 bases and J gave up 5 bases, with 16 bases separating them. The CDR3 spans 14 residues. CDR3 nucleotides: TGTGCCAGCAGCTCCAGGGAGTCTCTTTATGGCTACACCTTC. It specifies CASSSRESLYGYTF.

The chain couples TRBV14 to TRBJ1-2; D uncertain. The germline CDR1 and CDR2 sequences are SGHDN and FVKESK. CDR3 length: 12 residues. The germline V and J ends were trimmed by 4 bases and 7 bases, with 10 bases remaining between them. This CDR3 is CASSLDTAGYTF. CDR3 coding DNA: TGTGCCAGCAGCCTAGACACGGCTGGCTACACCTTC.

This clonotype was seen a handful of times. The chain has TRBV27 and TRBJ1-1; a weak D match, TRBD1 (5 bases). This CDR3 spans 14 amino acids. The V gene lost 7 bases and the J gene lost 2 bases, with 14 bases spanning the gap. Germline CDR1 reads MNHEY; CDR2 reads SMNVEV (reference sequence). DNA of the CDR3: TGTGCCAGCACTCCTCAGGGTGAAAACACTGAAGCTTTCTTT. Translated, it gives CASTPQGENTEAFF.

This sequence joins TRBV20-1 and TRBJ2-5, with 7 positions matching TRBD1. Per germline, CDR1 DFQATT and CDR2 SNEGSKA (reference sequence). The CDR3 extends over 15 amino acids. The ends lost 0 bases at V and 4 bases at J; junction bases unmatched: 8. The CDR3 spells CSARDNRGSGETQYF. The DNA of the CDR3 is TGCAGTGCTAGAGATAACAGGGGAAGTGGAGAGACCCAGTACTTC.